This is a list of T cell receptor beta chains from one sample in a study of radiotherapy plus CTLA-4 blockade in lung cancer. The data were produced by immunoSEQ multiplex PCR, yet TCRdb's version contains in-frame clones alone and is incomplete. The sample yields more than 95,000 clones, around 74% seen once. Material: peripheral blood, obtained from a patient treated with radiotherapy plus ipilimumab. Every receptor here comes from a human donor with non-small cell lung cancer who had a partial response to radiotherapy plus ipilimumab. Some clones in this sample may be carry-over from other donors' samples. CDR3s include the opening cysteine and the closing phenylalanine or tryptophan. Fields, in order: J gene, clone size, D gene, CDR3 length, V gene, CDR3 protein, CDR3 DNA. A D gene is named only where the DNA matches it firmly. Size is omitted from some rows. Given values are once, few, many or a class for expanded clones.

TRBJ2-1 few TRBD2 13 TRBV28 CASSLWGLYEQFF TGTGCCAGCAGTTTATGGGGACTATATGAGCAGTTCTTC
TRBJ1-2 few - 13 TRBV29-1 CSVEDGRVYGYTF TGCAGCGTTGAAGATGGCAGGGTCTATGGCTACACCTTC
TRBJ2-5 - TRBD1 15 TRBV23-1 CASSQSGQGQETQYF TGCGCCAGCAGTCAATCTGGACAGGGGCAAGAGACCCAGTACTTC
TRBJ2-3 - TRBD1 15 TRBV7-2 CASSPWGQTADTQYF TGTGCCAGCAGCCCCTGGGGACAGACCGCGGATACGCAGTATTTT
TRBJ1-1 - - 13 TRBV5-1 CASSPLGGTEAFF TGCGCCAGCAGCCCATTAGGGGGCACTGAAGCTTTCTTT
TRBJ2-7 medium-sized TRBD1 13 TRBV10-2 CASSKTGELEQYF TGCGCCAGCAGTAAGACAGGGGAGCTGGAGCAGTACTTC
TRBJ2-2 - TRBD2 14 TRBV7-2 CASTSGVAGGELFF TGTGCCAGCACCTCCGGGGTAGCGGGGGGGGAGCTGTTTTTT
TRBJ1-2 many - 15 TRBV19 CASQETGKSNYGYTF TGTGCCAGCCAAGAGACAGGCAAATCTAACTATGGCTACACCTTC
TRBJ2-5 - - 14 TRBV10-2 CASSGGFGGETQYF TGCGCCAGCAGTGGGGGTTTTGGCGGGGAGACCCAGTACTTC
TRBJ2-2 few - 13 TRBV4-3 CASSRDYTGELFF TGCGCCAGCAGCCGGGACTACACCGGGGAGCTGTTTTTT
TRBJ2-5 - - 17 TRBV11-3 CASSLVEGAGGGETQYF TGTGCCAGCAGCTTAGTTGAGGGGGCGGGAGGAGGAGAGACCCAGTACTTC
TRBJ1-6 many TRBD1 15 TRBV5-5 CASSFNRGRDSPLHF TGTGCCAGCAGCTTTAATAGGGGGCGGGATTCACCCCTCCACTTT
TRBJ2-1 - TRBD1 15 TRBV6-5 CASSSDRGVYNEQFF TGTGCCAGCAGTTCCGACAGGGGGGTATACAATGAGCAGTTCTTC
TRBJ1-6 - TRBD1 16 TRBV27 CASRYLYRGSNSPLHF TGTGCCAGCAGGTACTTGTACAGGGGGTCGAATTCACCCCTCCACTTT
TRBJ2-2 - TRBD1 14 TRBV19 CASCEQGAVGELFF TGTGCCAGTTGCGAACAGGGGGCGGTCGGGGAGCTGTTTTTT
TRBJ1-4 - - 16 TRBV2 CASTLYAGGSNEKLFF TGTGCCAGCACCCTCTACGCGGGCGGTAGTAATGAAAAACTGTTTTTT
TRBJ2-5 - - 14 TRBV5-4 CASSPGQLQETQYF TGTGCCAGCAGCCCCGGACAGTTACAAGAGACCCAGTACTTC
TRBJ2-1 - TRBD1 15 TRBV5-4 CASSAGTGGYNEQFF TGTGCCAGCAGCGCGGGGACAGGGGGGTACAATGAGCAGTTCTTC
TRBJ1-2 - - 15 TRBV19 CASSNEGHSDYGYTF TGTGCCAGTAGTAATGAGGGACACTCGGACTATGGCTACACCTTC
TRBJ2-3 - - 14 TRBV7-2 CASSLNRASDTQYF TGTGCCAGCAGCCTCAACAGGGCCTCAGATACGCAGTATTTT
TRBJ1-2 - - 11 TRBV30 CACGLGSGYTF TGTGCCTGTGGGCTTGGGTCTGGCTACACCTTC
TRBJ2-1 - TRBD2 15 TRBV5-1 CASSLGTSGFNEQFF TGCGCCAGCAGCTTAGGAACTAGCGGGTTCAATGAGCAGTTCTTC
TRBJ2-7 few TRBD2 14 TRBV6-5 CASRSGRPPYEQYF TGTGCCAGCAGGAGCGGGAGGCCCCCCTACGAGCAGTACTTC
TRBJ1-2 - - 14 TRBV2 CASSETIRTYGYTF TGTGCCAGCAGTGAAACGATTAGGACTTACGGCTACACCTTC
TRBJ2-3 - - 16 TRBV4-1 CASSQFREANTDTQYF TGCGCCAGCAGCCAATTCAGGGAAGCCAACACAGATACGCAGTATTTT
TRBJ2-4 few TRBD1 16 TRBV11-2 CASSISGTGSKNIQYF TGTGCCAGCAGCATCTCCGGGACAGGTTCCAAAAACATTCAGTACTTC
TRBJ1-1 - TRBD1 13 TRBV19 CASAWTGDTEAFF TGTGCCAGTGCCTGGACAGGTGACACTGAAGCTTTCTTT
TRBJ2-7 once TRBD1 12 TRBV2 CASRRTGDEQYF TGTGCCAGCAGAAGGACAGGGGACGAGCAGTACTTC
TRBJ2-3 - TRBD2 13 TRBV29-1 CSVEVGGSDTQYF TGCAGCGTTGAAGTCGGGGGGTCAGATACGCAGTATTTT
TRBJ2-7 once - 12 TRBV5-6 CASSLLFYEQYF TGTGCCAGCAGCTTGTTATTCTACGAGCAGTACTTC
TRBJ2-3 - TRBD1 12 TRBV29-1 CSADRGTDTQYF TGCAGCGCCGACAGGGGCACAGATACGCAGTATTTT
TRBJ2-7 - - 13 TRBV7-9 CASSSSALREQYF TGTGCCAGCAGCTCCTCCGCGCTCCGCGAGCAGTACTTC
TRBJ2-5 once - 14 TRBV5-1 CASGTADGQETQYF TGCGCCAGCGGTACAGCGGACGGACAAGAGACCCAGTACTTC
TRBJ2-2 - - 15 TRBV7-9 CASRSDGGNTGELFF TGTGCCAGCAGGTCCGACGGGGGGAACACCGGGGAGCTGTTTTTT
TRBJ2-7 once TRBD2 14 TRBV7-9 CASSLGLANYEQYF TGTGCCAGCAGCTTAGGACTAGCCAACTACGAGCAGTACTTC
TRBJ2-3 - TRBD2 17 TRBV5-1 CASSLDLLAASTDTQYF TGCGCCAGCAGCTTGGACTTACTAGCGGCTAGCACAGATACGCAGTATTTT
TRBJ2-1 - TRBD2 18 TRBV6-1 CASSEEVGLAGGSNEQFF TGTGCCAGCAGTGAAGAGGTGGGCCTAGCGGGAGGGTCCAATGAGCAGTTCTTC
TRBJ1-1 - - 14 TRBV11-2 CASRETLASTEAFF TGTGCCAGCAGAGAGACATTGGCGAGCACTGAAGCTTTCTTT
TRBJ1-5 - TRBD1 16 TRBV6-1 CASSAEQGIANQPQHF TGTGCCAGCAGTGCCGAACAGGGGATCGCCAATCAGCCCCAGCATTTT
TRBJ2-7 - - 13 TRBV5-1 CASSLQRNYEQYF TGCGCCAGCAGCTTGCAGCGGAACTACGAGCAGTACTTC
TRBJ2-1 few - 16 TRBV5-1 CATSTFGGASYNEQFF TGCGCCACCAGCACATTCGGCGGGGCCTCCTACAATGAGCAGTTCTTC
TRBJ2-3 few - 14 TRBV11-3 CASSSGHDTDTQYF TGTGCCAGCAGCTCGGGACACGACACAGATACGCAGTATTTT
TRBJ2-7 - - 11 TRBV28 CATKQGYEQYF TGTGCCACCAAACAGGGTTACGAGCAGTACTTC
TRBJ2-1 - - 14 TRBV6-1 CASSASDKYNEQFF TGTGCCAGCAGTGCTTCGGACAAATACAATGAGCAGTTCTTC